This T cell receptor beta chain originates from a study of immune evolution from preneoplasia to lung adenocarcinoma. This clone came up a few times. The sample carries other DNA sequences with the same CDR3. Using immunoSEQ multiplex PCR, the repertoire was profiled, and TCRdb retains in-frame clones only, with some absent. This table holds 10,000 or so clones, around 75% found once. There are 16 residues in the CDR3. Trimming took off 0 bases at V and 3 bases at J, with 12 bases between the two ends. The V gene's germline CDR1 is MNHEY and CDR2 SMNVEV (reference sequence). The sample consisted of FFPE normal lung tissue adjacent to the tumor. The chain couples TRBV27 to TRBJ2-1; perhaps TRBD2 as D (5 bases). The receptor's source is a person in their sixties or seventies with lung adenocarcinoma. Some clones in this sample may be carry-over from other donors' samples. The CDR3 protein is CASSLSGGSRYNEQFF. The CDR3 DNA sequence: TGTGCCAGCAGTTTATCGGGCGGGTCTCGCTACAATGAGCAGTTCTTC.